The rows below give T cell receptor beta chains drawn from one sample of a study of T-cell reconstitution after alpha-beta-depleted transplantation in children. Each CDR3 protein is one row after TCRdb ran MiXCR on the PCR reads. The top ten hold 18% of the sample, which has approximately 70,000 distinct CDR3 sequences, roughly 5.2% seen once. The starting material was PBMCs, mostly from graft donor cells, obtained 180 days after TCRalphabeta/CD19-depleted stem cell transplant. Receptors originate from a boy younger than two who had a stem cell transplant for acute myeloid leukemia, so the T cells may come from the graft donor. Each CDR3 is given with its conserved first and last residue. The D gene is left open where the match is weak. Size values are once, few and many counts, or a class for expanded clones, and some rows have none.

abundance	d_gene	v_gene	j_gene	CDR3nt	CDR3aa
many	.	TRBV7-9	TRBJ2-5	TGTGCCAGCAGCCTCGGGACCCAGTACTTC	CASSLGTQYF
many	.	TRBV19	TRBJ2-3	TGTGCCAGTAGTATGAGCCCGGGCACAGATACGCAGTATTTT	CASSMSPGTDTQYF
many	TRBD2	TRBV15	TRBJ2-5	TGTGCCACCAGCAGAGATCGTATAGCGGGAGAGACCCAGTACTTC	CATSRDRIAGETQYF
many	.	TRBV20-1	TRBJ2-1	TGCAGTACTATCCAGAGCTCCTACAATGAGCAGTTCTTC	CSTIQSSYNEQFF
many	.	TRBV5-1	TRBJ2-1	TGCGCCAGCAGCTTGATACAGGGTGGTAATGAGCAGTTCTTC	CASSLIQGGNEQFF
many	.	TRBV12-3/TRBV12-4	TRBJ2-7	TGTGCCAGCAGTTTAGCAGGGACGAGGTCCTACGAGCAGTACTTC	CASSLAGTRSYEQYF
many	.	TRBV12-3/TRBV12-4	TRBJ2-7	TGTGCCAGCAGTCCAGTGCCGGGCCCTTACGAGCAGTACTTC	CASSPVPGPYEQYF
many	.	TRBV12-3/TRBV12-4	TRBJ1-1	TGTGCCAGCAGTCCGGGAACAGGGAGCCATCCGAACACTGAAGCTTTCTTT	CASSPGTGSHPNTEAFF
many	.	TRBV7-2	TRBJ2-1	TGTGCCAGCAGCGACCGAGGTTACAATGAGCAGTTCTTC	CASSDRGYNEQFF
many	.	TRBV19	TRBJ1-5	TGTGCCAGTACCCCTAACGATCAGGGCTATCAGCCCCAGCATTTT	CASTPNDQGYQPQHF
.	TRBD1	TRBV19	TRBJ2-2	TGTGCCAGTAGTATTTCGAGGACAGGGACGAACACCGGGGAGCTGTTTTTT	CASSISRTGTNTGELFF
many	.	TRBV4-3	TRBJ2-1	TGCGCCAGCAGCCAAAGGTTCCTGCCCCATTACACCGGTGAGCAGTTCTTC	CASSQRFLPHYTGEQFF
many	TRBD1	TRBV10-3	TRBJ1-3	TGTGCCATCAGCCCCGGGACAGGAATCTCTGGAAACACCATATATTTT	CAISPGTGISGNTIYF
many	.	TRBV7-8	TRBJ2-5	TGTGCCAGCAGCTTTACCGAGTTACAAGAGACCCAGTACTTC	CASSFTELQETQYF
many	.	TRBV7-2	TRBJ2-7	TGTGCCAGCAGCTTAGTTCGTCTAGGAGAGCAGTACTTC	CASSLVRLGEQYF
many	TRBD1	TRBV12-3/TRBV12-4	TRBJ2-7	TGTGCCAGCAGTACGGGACAGCTTCCCTCCTACGAGCAGTACTTC	CASSTGQLPSYEQYF
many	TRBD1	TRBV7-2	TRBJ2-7	TGTGCCAGCAGCCAGTGGGACAGGGTGCGCCACGAGCAGTACTTC	CASSQWDRVRHEQYF
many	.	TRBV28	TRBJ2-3	TGTGCCAGCCGACTTTTCGCGGGGTCCACAGATACGCAGTATTTT	CASRLFAGSTDTQYF
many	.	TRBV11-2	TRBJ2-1	TGTGCCAGCAGCTTAGTCGGGACTTTATACAATGAGCAGTTCTTC	CASSLVGTLYNEQFF
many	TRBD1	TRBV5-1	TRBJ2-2	TGCGCCAGCAGTTTGGGACAGGGAACCCGTGGGGAGCTGTTTTTT	CASSLGQGTRGELFF
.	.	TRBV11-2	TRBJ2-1	TGTGCCAGCAGCTCCATCCGGGGGAGTCACAATGAGCAGTTCTTC	CASSSIRGSHNEQFF
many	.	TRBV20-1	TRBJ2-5	TGCAGTGCTCCCCGAGGCAGGGAAGAGACCCAGTACTTC	CSAPRGREETQYF
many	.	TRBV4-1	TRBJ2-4	TGCGCCAGCAGCCAAGACGCCAAAAACATTCAGTACTTC	CASSQDAKNIQYF
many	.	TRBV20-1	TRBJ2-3	TGCAGTGCTAGCTCAACAGAAAAGTTCAGAGATACGCAGTATTTT	CSASSTEKFRDTQYF
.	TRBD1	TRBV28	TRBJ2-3	TGTGCGACAGGGGCAGATACGCAGTATTTT	CATGADTQYF
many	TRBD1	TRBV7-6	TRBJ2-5	TGTGCCAGCAGCGCTGACAGGGGAGAAGAGACCCAGTACTTC	CASSADRGEETQYF
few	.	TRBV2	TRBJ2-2	TGTGCCAGCAGTGAGGGCGGGATTCGATCGGCCGGGGAGCTGTTTTTT	CASSEGGIRSAGELFF
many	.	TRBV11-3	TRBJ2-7	TGTGCCAGCAGCTTCGGGACCTATAGCTCCTACGAGCAGTACTTC	CASSFGTYSSYEQYF
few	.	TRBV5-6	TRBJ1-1	TGTGCCAGCAGCTTGGCGAACAGTTTGGACATGAACACTGAAGCTTTCTTT	CASSLANSLDMNTEAFF
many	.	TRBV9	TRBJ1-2	TGTGCCAGCAGCCCCCGGGACCTCAATCCTTATGGCTACACCTTC	CASSPRDLNPYGYTF
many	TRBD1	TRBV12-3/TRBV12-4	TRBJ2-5	TGTGCCAGCGAAGGGACAGGCCAAGAGACCCAGTACTTC	CASEGTGQETQYF
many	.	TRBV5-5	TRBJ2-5	TGTGCCAGCAGCTTACGGTCTAGCGTCCAAGAGACCCAGTACTTC	CASSLRSSVQETQYF
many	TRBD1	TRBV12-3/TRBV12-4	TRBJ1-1	TGTGCCAGCAGTTTAGGGGACAGGGAGAACACTGAAGCTTTCTTT	CASSLGDRENTEAFF
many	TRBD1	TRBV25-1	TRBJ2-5	TGTGCCAGCAGTGCCTGGACAGGGCCTCAAGAGACCCAGTACTTC	CASSAWTGPQETQYF
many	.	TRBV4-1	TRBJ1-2	TGCGCCAGCAGCCGAGGACTCCTTGGGGATGGCTACACCTTC	CASSRGLLGDGYTF
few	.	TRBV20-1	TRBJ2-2	TGCAGTGCTAGACCCCCGCTAGCGACGAACACCGGGGAGCTGTTTTTT	CSARPPLATNTGELFF
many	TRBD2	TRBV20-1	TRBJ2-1	TGCAGTGCCCTCTTCCTAGCGGGGGGGAGTGAGCAGTTCTTC	CSALFLAGGSEQFF
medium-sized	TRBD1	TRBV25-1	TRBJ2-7	TGTGCCAGCAGTGAGACAGGGATCTACGAGCAGTACTTC	CASSETGIYEQYF
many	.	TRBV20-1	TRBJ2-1	TGCAGTGCTAGAGTAAAGCAGGGTGTAAATGAGCAGTTCTTC	CSARVKQGVNEQFF
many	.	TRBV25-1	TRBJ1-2	TGTGCCAGCAGTGATGGGAGTAGGCATGGCTACACCTTC	CASSDGSRHGYTF